This TCR beta chain is from a study of cytotoxic CD8 clonotypes in ibrutinib-treated CLL. Looked up from germline, CDR1 is LNHDA and CDR2 is SQIVND (reference sequence). CDR3 length: 13 amino acids. J was trimmed by 7 bases and V by 6 bases; bases with no gene match: 5. Here immunoSEQ multiplex PCR was the method, and the copy in TCRdb shows in-frame clones only, minus some. Among some 10,000 clones listed, about four fifths were seen once. Sequences were derived from PBMCs, sampled at disease progression, from a patient treated with ibrutinib. V usage is TRBV19 and J usage is TRBJ2-7, with 11 positions matching TRBD1. This TCR came from a human donor with chronic lymphocytic leukemia. The CDR3 is CASRWTGGGEQYF. As DNA, the CDR3 is TGTGCCAGTAGATGGACAGGGGGCGGTGAGCAGTACTTC.